The 5 T cell receptor beta chains reported below all come from one sample, sequenced in a study of T cell repertoires in cytomegalovirus infection (dated by TCRdb to between 2017 and 2020). The data were produced on an Illumina HiSeq 1500. TCRdb cleaned the public reads at Q25 with fastp, built clones with MiXCR and kept in-frame beta chains. Every entry covers one CDR3 protein and lists the most common genes and DNA from its rows. The sample profile shows some 180,000 distinct CDR3 sequences; 17% of them were found once. In total, the top ten clones hold approximately 25% of the sample. What was sequenced was CD8+ T cells from PBMCs. All receptors come from a human donor in good health (CMV status not recorded). Some clones in this sample may be carry-over from other donors' samples.

This chain joins TRBV4-1 and TRBJ2-7; possibly TRBD1 for D (5 bases). This CDR3 is 16 amino acids long. Germline assignment: CDR1 MGHRA and CDR2 YSYEKL. The V end lost 1 base, the J end lost 1 base, and 14 bases lay between the germline ends. The CDR3 nucleotides are TGCGCCAGCAGCCAAGGTGGACACCTAAGGTCCTACGAGCAGTACTTC. It codes for CASSQGGHLRSYEQYF.

This clonotype appeared a few times. The chain employs TRBV28 and TRBJ1-1; TRBD1 agrees at 11 bases. Unmatched junction bases numbered 6, after V lost 4 bases and J lost 5 bases. In germline, CDR1 is MDHEN, CDR2 SYDVKM. The CDR3 totals 15 residues. The DNA of the CDR3 is TGTGCCAGCAGTTGGACAGGGGGCGATGGGACTGAAGCTTTCTTT. Protein product: CASSWTGGDGTEAFF.

This rearrangement joins TRBV6-2 or TRBV6-3 to TRBJ2-2; TRBD1 aligns across 12 bases. The V gene's germline CDR1 is MNHEY and CDR2 SVGEGT. Unmatched junction bases numbered 14, after V lost 3 bases and J lost 3 bases. The CDR3 spans 20 residues. The CDR3 region has the DNA TGTGCCAGCAGTTATTATCCTCCGGGACAGGGGGCGACGGACACCGGGGAGCTGTTTTTT. Translated, it gives CASSYYPPGQGATDTGELFF.

This clonotype was observed a few times. The CDR3 sequence: CASSQVDVSSDTQYF. The CDR3 DNA is TGCGCCAGCAGCCAAGTAGACGTCAGTTCAGATACGCAGTATTTT. The chain is built from TRBV4-1 and TRBJ2-3; D unresolved. Germline assignment: CDR1 MGHRA and CDR2 YSYEKL. CDR3 length: 15 amino acids. Trimming took off 1 base at V and 4 bases at J, with 12 bases between the two ends.

This chain uses TRBV20-1 with TRBJ2-7; weak D call: TRBD2 (6 bases). From germline, CDR1 is DFQATT and CDR2 SNEGSKA (reference sequence). The CDR3 is made up of 16 amino acids. The V gene lost 0 bases and the J gene lost 2 bases, with 17 bases spanning the gap. This CDR3 is CSARDLWGGRTYEQYF. DNA for the CDR3: TGCAGTGCTAGAGATCTTTGGGGAGGACGAACCTACGAGCAGTACTTC.